This TCR beta chain was recovered during a study of T cells in Graves' hyperthyroidism and ophthalmopathy. Broader study findings: Blood also contained most expanded thyroid clonotypes above 0.001. Ophthalmopathy got predicted by the model a median roughly 6.1 months before its onset.

The CDR3 spans 22 residues, counting both ends. CDR1 is SGHTA and CDR2 is FQGNSA in the germline V gene. A Clinical Activity Score of at least 3, a NOSPECS grade of at least 4 and a duration under 3 months were recorded in the ophthalmopathy patients. On this clonotype: Antigen: not known. No DNA is shown, since the ends of the CDR3 on it are uncertain; the CDR3 is the one TCRdb lists.

RNA transcripts provided the source from which TCR beta CDR3 regions were amplified. HTBI primers drove first-round RT-PCR of the TCR CDR3. TCRdb called the multiplex PCR reads again in MiXCR, with one record for every CDR3 protein. The repertoire consists of about 400,000 distinct CDR3 sequences, with about 15% occurring once and the leading ten covering approximately 19%. The specimen was blood. This TCR derives from a woman aged 60 to 75 with Graves' ophthalmopathy. V gene TRBV7-2 combines with J gene TRBJ2-1; TRBD1, the table's D call, was not compared with the DNA. The CDR3 sequence is CASSFYICSASPGTGNYNEQFF.